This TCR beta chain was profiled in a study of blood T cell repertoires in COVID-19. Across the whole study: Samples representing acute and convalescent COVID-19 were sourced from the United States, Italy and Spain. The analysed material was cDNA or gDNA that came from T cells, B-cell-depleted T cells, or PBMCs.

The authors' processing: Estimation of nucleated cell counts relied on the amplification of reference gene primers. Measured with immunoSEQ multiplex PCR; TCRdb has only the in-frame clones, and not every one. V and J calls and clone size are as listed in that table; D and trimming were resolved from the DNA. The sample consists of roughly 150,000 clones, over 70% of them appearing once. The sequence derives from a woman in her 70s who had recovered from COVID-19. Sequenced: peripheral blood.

CDR3 loop: CASQRQGASEKLFF. As DNA, the CDR3 is TGTGCCAGCCAAAGACAGGGGGCGTCGGAAAAACTGTTTTTT. V and J are TRBV7-9 and TRBJ1-4, with 10 bases aligning to TRBD1. V shed 8 bases and J 8 bases; nucleotides not matched to a gene: 8. This CDR3 has 14 residues. Germline CDR1 reads SEHNR; CDR2 reads FQNEAQ (reference sequence).